This TCR beta chain was sequenced during a study of human T cells and chemical hapten exposure. Whole-study findings and limits: Versus controls, expanded TCRs had significantly more large CDR3 similarity clusters.

Time point: patch test 1, 2 weeks after DPC sensitization. Treatment denoted: therapeutic diphenylcyclopropenone sensitization with weekly scalp DPC. The CDR3 spans 15 residues. Looked up from germline, CDR1 is MNHEY and CDR2 is SVGEGT. The ends lost 6 bases at V and 3 bases at J; junction bases unmatched: 9. This clonotype was seen many times. Its matching antigen is unknown. TCRdb reanalysed the RACE reads using MiXCR and keeps one entry per CDR3 protein. The profile shows about 340,000 distinct CDR3 sequences, approximately 6.3% of them singletons. This receptor was taken from a woman under 30 with alopecia areata. Some clones in this sample may be carry-over from other donors' samples. J is TRBJ2-3 and V is TRBV6-2 or TRBV6-3; 7 bases fit TRBD2. The sample was whole blood, taken in connection with sensitization to the hapten diphenylcyclopropenone (DPC). CDR3: CASSPRDYRTDTQYF. The CDR3 coding sequence is TGTGCCAGCAGCCCACGGGACTACAGAACAGATACGCAGTATTTT.